Reported below is one T cell receptor beta chain. Its antigen is unknown. Base-call qualities are not available, and no considerably larger clone is one nucleotide away. The donors were 40 or so Caucasian individuals from Russia, aged roughly 6 to 90 years, who were systemically healthy. Each donor gave roughly 9.5 milliliters of peripheral blood, collected into EDTA-treated Vacutainer tubes. Ficoll-Paque density-gradient centrifugation was used to isolate PBMCs, with at least 7 million obtained per sample. Total RNA was extracted from PBMCs with Trizol reagent, with at least 6 micrograms obtained per sample. For every donor, an aliquot of PBMCs went through flow cytometry to measure the percentages of naive CD45RAhigh/CD27high T cells. Library construction relied on 5' RACE. TCRdb shows the sequencer as Illumina HiSeq 2500. A second about 6 to 11 cycle PCR used a sample-barcoded 5' primer and a J-beta primer mix. Each TCR beta cDNA molecule received a unique molecular identifier from a template-switch 5' adaptor carrying 12 random nucleotides. Each sample yielded at least 3 million CDR3-containing paired-end reads. The Mint cDNA synthesis kit, primed by a TRBC-specific oligonucleotide, was used to synthesize first-strand cDNA from all RNA. Following uracil-DNA glycosylase treatment, all cDNA underwent a first 18-cycle PCR with the universal primers M1SS and BC2_uni_R. The original methods were these. Normalization of each sample was performed by random selection of 1 million high-quality reads, each carrying a distinct molecular identifier. Instead of being binned into consensus sequences, reads with shared molecular identifiers were discarded. CDR3 identification, clonotype clustering and error correction used MiTCR with a Q25 quality threshold and the strictest error-elimination algorithm. A nonparametric unseen species model using Euler transformation provided a lower-bound estimate of total TCR beta diversity. The public reads were reprocessed in TCRdb via fastp at Q25 and MiXCR, keeping in-frame beta chains. Rows merge per CDR3 protein into single entries with the most common DNA and genes. The V and J calls and clone size are TCRdb's, not the authors'. This sample lists approximately 800,000 distinct CDR3 sequences; just under 25% were detected once. The top ten clones comprise 3% to 4.5% of the sample.

This record belongs to a study of blood T cells in healthy people across ages (dated by TCRdb to 2013 to 2016). For context, the study as a whole: In model experiments, template switching captured roughly one uniquely barcoded TCR beta cDNA molecule for every two T cells. Four age groups were formed from the donors: young (average around 15 years), middle-aged (approximately 40), aged (roughly 56) and long-lived (82). Using the same blood draw, the study looked at two additional independent replicas of 1 million unique cDNA reads for two donors, one aged 18 to 30 and the other aged 80 or older. Age-related changes in TCR beta repertoire diversity were measured in the study by deep sequencing normalized with unique cDNA molecular identifiers.

Overall study outcomes, separate from this receptor: Donor CMV infection status was unknown, potentially confounding age-related changes in expanded clonotypes. Conclusive comparison of naive and antigen-experienced compartments was prevented by the profiling of bulk unsorted PBMCs. As age increased, observed TCR beta diversity per million T cells dropped in a roughly linear way, and a significant reduction was already evident by age about 40. Compared with the aged group, the long-lived group had more naive CD4+ T cells, fewer expanded clones and increased TCR diversity, suggesting age selection. There was a strong correlation between observed TCR beta diversity and the percentage of naive T cells measured by flow cytometry. Estimates of total diversity from one million sequenced T cells were regarded as lower bounds and underestimates.

The same sample was also used in a study of T cells of mothers and their children. As noted in the second study: Donors were nine systemically healthy Caucasian individuals: three mothers and their six children. cDNA synthesis used all of the extracted RNA, with 1.5 ug of RNA in each 15 ul reaction. In the second PCR, the M1S primer added sample barcodes and 2-4 random nucleotides. Each mother yielded over 9.5 million TCR beta CDR3 reads and each child roughly 2.9 million reads. Thymic selection shapes the output of TCR recombination in a similar way in related and unrelated pairs, and inherited differences have a minor effect. Normalized repertoire overlap was always found to be slightly, but never significantly, higher in related mother-child pairs than in unrelated mother-child pairs. Persistent microchimeric T cell clones were not detected, at a sensitivity of about 99 clones per million clonotypes. To look for features that set related mother-child pairs apart from unrelated individuals, the researchers ran deep NGS to compare the TCR beta repertoires of mothers and children. On average, the children were about 10 +/- 4 years old, while the mothers were about 37 +/- 4 years old. Libraries were sequenced on Illumina HiSeq 2000 with 100+100 nt paired-end reads after adapter ligation with NEBNext reagents. Mother and child libraries were prepared a month apart and sequenced in separate runs to prevent cross-contamination. Each donor had between about 500,000 and 2,100,000 distinct TCR beta clonotypes identified. Naive TCR beta clonotypes were estimated from low-frequency clonotypes matched to each donor's FACS-determined naive share, without sorting.

The sample taken for sequencing was blood. The origin of this receptor is a boy under 18 in good health.

The DNA sequence reads TGTGCCAGCAGTGTAATGGCCAGCTCCTACAATGAGCAGTTCTTC. It translates as CASSVMASSYNEQFF. This chain joins TRBV6-1 to TRBJ2-1, with the D gene too uncertain to name. Via the germline V gene, CDR1 is MNHNS and CDR2 SASEGT. V is clipped by 4 bases and J by 0 bases, and the sequence between their germline boundaries is 10 bases long. Its CDR3 holds 15 amino acids, cysteine through phenylalanine. This entry keeps only the CDR3 DNA: 45 bases, framed from base 1.